A selection of T cell receptor beta chains follows, all from one sample in a study of memory CD4+ T cells and cytomegalovirus serostatus. Libraries were prepared by immunoSEQ multiplex PCR; TCRdb keeps only in-frame clonotypes and omits some of them. The profile covers just under 95,000 clones, with approximately 80% appearing a single time and approximately 4% taken by the ten largest. Material: memory CD4+ T cells from blood. These receptors all stem from an adult in good health and CMV-seropositive. The CDR3 runs from the conserved cysteine through the conserved F or W. The D gene is left open where the match is weak. Only some rows state a clone size, as once, few, many or a class for expanded clones.

CDR3nt: TGTGCCAGTAGTCCCCTGGCGGACTACAATGAGCAGTTCTTC
CDR3aa: CASSPLADYNEQFF
d_gene: .
j_gene: TRBJ2-1
abundance: .
v_gene: TRBV19

CDR3nt: TGCAGCGTTGAGAGGGTTGAAGAGCAGTTCTTC
CDR3aa: CSVERVEEQFF
d_gene: .
j_gene: TRBJ2-1
abundance: .
v_gene: TRBV29-1

CDR3nt: TGTGCCAGCACCAAGCAGGGGCGGCAAGAGACCCAGTACTTC
CDR3aa: CASTKQGRQETQYF
d_gene: .
j_gene: TRBJ2-5
abundance: .
v_gene: TRBV28

CDR3nt: TGTGCCAGTAGTCCACAGGGGAACCCAGCACAGCCCCAGCATTTT
CDR3aa: CASSPQGNPAQPQHF
d_gene: TRBD1
j_gene: TRBJ1-5
abundance: few
v_gene: TRBV19

CDR3nt: TGTGCCATCAGTGTTGGGGACAGGGGTGACTATGGCTACACCTTC
CDR3aa: CAISVGDRGDYGYTF
d_gene: TRBD1
j_gene: TRBJ1-2
abundance: .
v_gene: TRBV10-3

CDR3nt: TGTGCCAGTAGTATAAAGGCAGGGAGGCCGGGAGAGACCCAGTACTTC
CDR3aa: CASSIKAGRPGETQYF
d_gene: .
j_gene: TRBJ2-5
abundance: .
v_gene: TRBV19

CDR3nt: TGTGCCAGCTCACCCTTGGAGGACAGGGGGAAGCTCTTC
CDR3aa: CASSPLEDRGKLF
d_gene: TRBD1
j_gene: TRBJ2-1
abundance: .
v_gene: TRBV18

CDR3nt: TGCGCCAGCAGTATGACTAGCGGTTCCTACGAGCAGTACTTC
CDR3aa: CASSMTSGSYEQYF
d_gene: TRBD2
j_gene: TRBJ2-7
abundance: once
v_gene: TRBV5-1

CDR3nt: TGTGCCAGTAGTAACCGATTGCAGGGAGATTGGGATACGCAGTATTTT
CDR3aa: CASSNRLQGDWDTQYF
d_gene: .
j_gene: TRBJ2-3
abundance: .
v_gene: TRBV19

CDR3nt: TGTGCCAGCAGTTACACAGCAGACACCGGGGAGCTGTTTTTT
CDR3aa: CASSYTADTGELFF
d_gene: .
j_gene: TRBJ2-2
abundance: .
v_gene: TRBV27

CDR3nt: TGTGCCAGTAGTGTACTAGCGGGGGGGTACCAAGAGACCCAGTACTTC
CDR3aa: CASSVLAGGYQETQYF
d_gene: TRBD2
j_gene: TRBJ2-5
abundance: .
v_gene: TRBV19

CDR3nt: TGTGCCAGCAGCTCACCCCAGGGGGCGACCGGGGAGCTGTTTTTT
CDR3aa: CASSSPQGATGELFF
d_gene: TRBD1
j_gene: TRBJ2-2
abundance: once
v_gene: TRBV7-2

CDR3nt: TGTGCCAGCTCCCCGTCCCCTGCTGATTCACCCCTCCACTTT
CDR3aa: CASSPSPADSPLHF
d_gene: .
j_gene: TRBJ1-6
abundance: .
v_gene: TRBV5-4

CDR3nt: TGCAGCGTTGCGGGTCTGGCCGCCATGGGGGAGCTGTTTTTT
CDR3aa: CSVAGLAAMGELFF
d_gene: .
j_gene: TRBJ2-2
abundance: .
v_gene: TRBV29-1

CDR3nt: TGTGCCAGCAGCGTTCGGGGATTCGGAGACGGGGAGCAGTACTTC
CDR3aa: CASSVRGFGDGEQYF
d_gene: .
j_gene: TRBJ2-7
abundance: .
v_gene: TRBV9

CDR3nt: TGTGCCAGCAGCTTCGGCCTTGAGAACGAGCAGTACTTC
CDR3aa: CASSFGLENEQYF
d_gene: .
j_gene: TRBJ2-7
abundance: .
v_gene: TRBV7-2

CDR3nt: TGCGCCAGCAGCTTGGGGGGGTTGGATGAGCAGTTCTTC
CDR3aa: CASSLGGLDEQFF
d_gene: .
j_gene: TRBJ2-1
abundance: .
v_gene: TRBV5-1

CDR3nt: TGCGCCAGCAGCTTGGTGGGCTTTCCGAACACCGGGGAGCTGTTTTTT
CDR3aa: CASSLVGFPNTGELFF
d_gene: .
j_gene: TRBJ2-2
abundance: .
v_gene: TRBV5-1

CDR3nt: TGTGCCAGCTCACCGGGCATGAACACTGAAGCTTTCTTT
CDR3aa: CASSPGMNTEAFF
d_gene: .
j_gene: TRBJ1-1
abundance: .
v_gene: TRBV18

CDR3nt: TGTGCCAGCAGTCTAGTGGCCCAGGGTTTTACAGGAAAACTGTTTTTT
CDR3aa: CASSLVAQGFTGKLFF
d_gene: .
j_gene: TRBJ1-4
abundance: .
v_gene: TRBV7-2

CDR3nt: TGTGCCAGCAGTTTATCTGGGGGACGGGATCAGCCCCAGCATTTT
CDR3aa: CASSLSGGRDQPQHF
d_gene: .
j_gene: TRBJ1-5
abundance: .
v_gene: TRBV27

CDR3nt: TGTGCCAGTAGAGGGTCGGGTTTTCAAAGCAATCAGCCCCAGCATTTT
CDR3aa: CASRGSGFQSNQPQHF
d_gene: .
j_gene: TRBJ1-5
abundance: once
v_gene: TRBV19

CDR3nt: TGTGCCAGCAGCCCCAAGACAGGGAACTACCAAGAGACCCAGTACTTC
CDR3aa: CASSPKTGNYQETQYF
d_gene: TRBD1
j_gene: TRBJ2-5
abundance: .
v_gene: TRBV7-2

CDR3nt: TGTGCCAGCAGCTTGACCAGCTACAATGAGCAGTTCTTC
CDR3aa: CASSLTSYNEQFF
d_gene: .
j_gene: TRBJ2-1
abundance: once
v_gene: TRBV7-2

CDR3nt: TGCAGCGTTGGCCAGGGGACCTACGAGCAGTACTTC
CDR3aa: CSVGQGTYEQYF
d_gene: .
j_gene: TRBJ2-7
abundance: .
v_gene: TRBV29-1

CDR3nt: TGCGCCAGCAGCCAAGATCGGCGGGAGCAGATAGATACGCAGTATTTT
CDR3aa: CASSQDRREQIDTQYF
d_gene: TRBD2
j_gene: TRBJ2-3
abundance: .
v_gene: TRBV4-3

CDR3nt: TGTGCTAGCAGCTTAGAGGGGGGTGCATCCTACAATGAGCAGTTCTTC
CDR3aa: CASSLEGGASYNEQFF
d_gene: .
j_gene: TRBJ2-1
abundance: .
v_gene: TRBV7-7

CDR3nt: TGTGCCAGCAGCTTCCAGGGCTCTGGGGCCAACGTCCTGACTTTC
CDR3aa: CASSFQGSGANVLTF
d_gene: .
j_gene: TRBJ2-6
abundance: .
v_gene: TRBV7-2

CDR3nt: TGTGCCAGCAGCTTAAATGGGAACACTGAAGCTTTCTTT
CDR3aa: CASSLNGNTEAFF
d_gene: .
j_gene: TRBJ1-1
abundance: .
v_gene: TRBV7-6

CDR3nt: TGTGCCAGCAGCTTAGAGGCAGCCATGTACGAGCAGTACTTC
CDR3aa: CASSLEAAMYEQYF
d_gene: .
j_gene: TRBJ2-7
abundance: .
v_gene: TRBV11-2

CDR3nt: TGTGCCTGGAGTTGGAGACAGGGTGGCTATGGCTACACCTTC
CDR3aa: CAWSWRQGGYGYTF
d_gene: TRBD1
j_gene: TRBJ1-2
abundance: .
v_gene: TRBV30

CDR3nt: TGTGCCAGCAGCTTGGGACTCTATGGCTACACCTTC
CDR3aa: CASSLGLYGYTF
d_gene: .
j_gene: TRBJ1-2
abundance: .
v_gene: TRBV5-4

CDR3nt: TGTGCCAGCATCCCCGGGGGGACAGAGAACACTGAAGCTTTCTTT
CDR3aa: CASIPGGTENTEAFF
d_gene: TRBD1
j_gene: TRBJ1-1
abundance: .
v_gene: TRBV28

CDR3nt: TGTGCCAGCTCCCTACCGCCCCCTAGCGGAGGCAACAATGAGCAGTTCTTC
CDR3aa: CASSLPPPSGGNNEQFF
d_gene: TRBD2
j_gene: TRBJ2-1
abundance: .
v_gene: TRBV5-4

CDR3nt: TGTGCCAGCAGCCCTACCGGGACTAGCGGGAACGGGGAGCTGTTTTTT
CDR3aa: CASSPTGTSGNGELFF
d_gene: TRBD2
j_gene: TRBJ2-2
abundance: .
v_gene: TRBV5-4

CDR3nt: TGTGCCAGCAGCCCCCTCCCGGACAGCTACGAGCAGTACTTC
CDR3aa: CASSPLPDSYEQYF
d_gene: .
j_gene: TRBJ2-7
abundance: .
v_gene: TRBV11-3

CDR3nt: TGCGCCAGCAGTCCAAGACTAGCGGGAGGGGAGACCCAGTACTTC
CDR3aa: CASSPRLAGGETQYF
d_gene: TRBD2
j_gene: TRBJ2-5
abundance: few
v_gene: TRBV10-2

CDR3nt: TGTGCCACCAGCACGGGCTCCCTCGAGCAGTACTTC
CDR3aa: CATSTGSLEQYF
d_gene: .
j_gene: TRBJ2-7
abundance: once
v_gene: TRBV15

CDR3nt: TGTGCCAGCAGTCCTCGGACAGCCGCCTCGAATAATTCACCCCTCCACTTT
CDR3aa: CASSPRTAASNNSPLHF
d_gene: .
j_gene: TRBJ1-6
abundance: .
v_gene: TRBV25-1

CDR3nt: TGCGCCAGCAGCGCCGAACTATATAGCAATCAGCCCCAGCATTTT
CDR3aa: CASSAELYSNQPQHF
d_gene: .
j_gene: TRBJ1-5
abundance: .
v_gene: TRBV4-3

CDR3nt: TGTGCCTGGAGTGAAACGACCAATCAGCCCCAGCATTTT
CDR3aa: CAWSETTNQPQHF
d_gene: .
j_gene: TRBJ1-5
abundance: .
v_gene: TRBV30

CDR3nt: TGTGCCAGCAGCTCCACAGGACAGCAAGAGACCCAGTACTTC
CDR3aa: CASSSTGQQETQYF
d_gene: .
j_gene: TRBJ2-5
abundance: .
v_gene: TRBV9

CDR3nt: TGTGCCTGGAGCGGGCAGGGGGAGCAGTACTTC
CDR3aa: CAWSGQGEQYF
d_gene: .
j_gene: TRBJ2-7
abundance: .
v_gene: TRBV30

CDR3nt: TGCGCCAGCAGCTTGGGTAGCAGGGGCCCAGGAAACACCATATATTTT
CDR3aa: CASSLGSRGPGNTIYF
d_gene: .
j_gene: TRBJ1-3
abundance: .
v_gene: TRBV5-1

CDR3nt: TGCGCCAGCAGTGTGGGAGGGCGATACAATGAGCAGTTCTTC
CDR3aa: CASSVGGRYNEQFF
d_gene: TRBD2
j_gene: TRBJ2-1
abundance: .
v_gene: TRBV10-1

CDR3nt: TGTGCCAGCAGCGTAACAGGGAGGACTAATGAAAAACTGTTTTTT
CDR3aa: CASSVTGRTNEKLFF
d_gene: .
j_gene: TRBJ1-4
abundance: .
v_gene: TRBV9

CDR3nt: TGTGCCACCAGCAGAGATCGAAGGGAGCCCCAGCATTTT
CDR3aa: CATSRDRREPQHF
d_gene: .
j_gene: TRBJ1-5
abundance: .
v_gene: TRBV15

CDR3nt: TGTGCCAGCAGCCCGGGGGCAGATACGCAGTATTTT
CDR3aa: CASSPGADTQYF
d_gene: .
j_gene: TRBJ2-3
abundance: .
v_gene: TRBV7-6

CDR3nt: TGTGCCAGCAGTGCCGGACAGATAAACACCGGGGAGCTGTTTTTT
CDR3aa: CASSAGQINTGELFF
d_gene: .
j_gene: TRBJ2-2
abundance: once
v_gene: TRBV9

CDR3nt: TGTGCCAGCGTAACAGGGGCAGGGTTCGGGACTGAAGCTTTCTTT
CDR3aa: CASVTGAGFGTEAFF
d_gene: TRBD1
j_gene: TRBJ1-1
abundance: .
v_gene: TRBV28

CDR3nt: TGCGCCAGCAGCTTGATGCCGGACTCCCCAAATGGCTACACCTTC
CDR3aa: CASSLMPDSPNGYTF
d_gene: .
j_gene: TRBJ1-2
abundance: .
v_gene: TRBV5-1

CDR3nt: TGTGCCAGCAGCTACTTGTCTGAGCAGTACTTC
CDR3aa: CASSYLSEQYF
d_gene: .
j_gene: TRBJ2-7
abundance: few
v_gene: TRBV7-2

CDR3nt: TGTGCCAGCAGAGGGCTACATAGCGGGAACTCCTACGAGCAGTACTTC
CDR3aa: CASRGLHSGNSYEQYF
d_gene: TRBD2
j_gene: TRBJ2-7
abundance: .
v_gene: TRBV27

CDR3nt: TGTGCCAGCAGCCCCGGACAGGAGGGGCTCTCAGATACGCAGTATTTT
CDR3aa: CASSPGQEGLSDTQYF
d_gene: .
j_gene: TRBJ2-3
abundance: .
v_gene: TRBV4-2

CDR3nt: TGTGCCACCAGGCCGGGAACACAGCAGCCCCAGCATTTT
CDR3aa: CATRPGTQQPQHF
d_gene: .
j_gene: TRBJ1-5
abundance: .
v_gene: TRBV6-1

CDR3nt: TGCGCCAGCAGCCGCGGGACTAGCATCCAGCTCAATGAGCAGTTCTTC
CDR3aa: CASSRGTSIQLNEQFF
d_gene: TRBD2
j_gene: TRBJ2-1
abundance: .
v_gene: TRBV5-1

CDR3nt: TGTGCCAGTGGAGGACAGGGGCGCGAAGCTTTCTTT
CDR3aa: CASGGQGREAFF
d_gene: TRBD1
j_gene: TRBJ1-1
abundance: few
v_gene: TRBV19

CDR3nt: TGTGCCAGCAGTTTATCGAACCGTCTCCGGGACAGTATTGAAGAGCAGTACTTC
CDR3aa: CASSLSNRLRDSIEEQYF
d_gene: TRBD1
j_gene: TRBJ2-7
abundance: .
v_gene: TRBV27

CDR3nt: TGCGCCAGCAGCTTGGCCGGCCCCCCCGCTGGAAACACCATATATTTT
CDR3aa: CASSLAGPPAGNTIYF
d_gene: .
j_gene: TRBJ1-3
abundance: .
v_gene: TRBV5-1